The source of this T cell receptor (beta chain) is a study of cytomegalovirus exposure and HLA in healthy donors. As for the study in general: There were around 390 genotyped donors. Of these, roughly 84% fell in the genetic ancestry cluster associated with self-reported Caucasian donors.

Notes on this clone: Antigen unknown.

Amplification used 60 Vbeta primers and 13 Jbeta primers. Measured with immunoSEQ multiplex PCR; TCRdb has only the in-frame clones, and not every one. The data contain some 160,000 clones, roughly 79% of them singletons. Trimming took off 4 bases at V and 4 bases at J, with 10 bases between the two ends. CDR3 length equals 13 residues. CDR1 is MNHNS, CDR2 SASEGT, per germline. Findings of the study overall: Rare sequences made up most TCRs, while some public TCRs were found in many donors. In all likelihood, a cluster of highly shared sequence variants was a sequencing artifact.

The specimen sequenced was PBMCs. The V gene is TRBV6-1, the J gene TRBJ2-5; D may be TRBD1 (6 bases). This sequence originates from a woman aged 25 to 39 in good health and CMV-seronegative. CDR3 residues: CASSGGQRETQYF. The CDR3 nucleotides read TGTGCCAGCAGTGGGGGACAAAGAGAGACCCAGTACTTC.